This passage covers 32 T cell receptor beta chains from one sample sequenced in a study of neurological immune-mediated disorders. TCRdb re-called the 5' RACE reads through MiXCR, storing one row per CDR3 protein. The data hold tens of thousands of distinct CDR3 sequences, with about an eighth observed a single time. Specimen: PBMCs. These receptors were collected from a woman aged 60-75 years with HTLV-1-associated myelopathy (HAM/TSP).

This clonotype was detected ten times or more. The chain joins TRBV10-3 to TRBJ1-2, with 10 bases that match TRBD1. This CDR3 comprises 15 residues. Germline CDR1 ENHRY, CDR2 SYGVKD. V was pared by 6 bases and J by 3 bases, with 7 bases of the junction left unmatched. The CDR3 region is CAISPGTGADYGYTF. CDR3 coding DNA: TGTGCCATCAGCCCCGGGACAGGGGCCGACTATGGCTACACCTTC.

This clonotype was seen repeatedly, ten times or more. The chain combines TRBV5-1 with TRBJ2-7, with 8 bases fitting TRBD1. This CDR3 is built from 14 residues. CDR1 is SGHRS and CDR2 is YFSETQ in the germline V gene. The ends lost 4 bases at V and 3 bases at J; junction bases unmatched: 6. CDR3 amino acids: CASSTDRVGYEQYF. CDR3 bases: TGCGCCAGCAGCACGGACAGGGTCGGCTACGAGCAGTACTTC. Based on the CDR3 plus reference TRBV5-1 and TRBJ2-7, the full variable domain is KAGVTQTPRYLIKTRGQQVTLSCSPISGHRSVSWYQQTPGQGLQFLFEYFSETQRNKGNFPGRFSGRQFSNSRSEMNVSTLELGDSALYLCASSTDRVGYEQYFGPGTRLTVT.

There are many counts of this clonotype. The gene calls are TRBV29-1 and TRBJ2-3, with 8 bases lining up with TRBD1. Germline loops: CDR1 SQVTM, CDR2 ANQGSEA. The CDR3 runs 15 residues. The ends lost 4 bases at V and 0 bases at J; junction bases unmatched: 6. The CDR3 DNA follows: TGCAGCGTTGTCTCAGGGGGCTCTAGCACAGATACGCAGTATTTT. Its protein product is CSVVSGGSSTDTQYF.

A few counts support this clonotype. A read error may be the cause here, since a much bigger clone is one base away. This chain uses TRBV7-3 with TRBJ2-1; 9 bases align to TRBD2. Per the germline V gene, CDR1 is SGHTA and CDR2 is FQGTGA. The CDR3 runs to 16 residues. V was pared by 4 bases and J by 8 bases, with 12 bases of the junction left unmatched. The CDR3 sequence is CASSSRAGGTKYEQFF. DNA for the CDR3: TGTGCCAGCAGCTCGAGGGCGGGAGGGACCAAGTATGAGCAGTTCTTC.

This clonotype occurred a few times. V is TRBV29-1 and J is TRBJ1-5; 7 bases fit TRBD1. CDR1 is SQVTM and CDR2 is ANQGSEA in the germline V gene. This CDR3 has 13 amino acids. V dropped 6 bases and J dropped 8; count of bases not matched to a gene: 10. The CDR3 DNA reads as TGCAGCGTCAGGGGGACACTCCGAGAGCCCCAGCATTTT. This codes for CSVRGTLREPQHF.

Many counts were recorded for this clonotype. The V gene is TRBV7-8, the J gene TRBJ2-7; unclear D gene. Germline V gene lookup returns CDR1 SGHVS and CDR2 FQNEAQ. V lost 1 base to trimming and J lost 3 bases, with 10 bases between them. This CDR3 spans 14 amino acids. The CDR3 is CASSLVVGVYEQYF. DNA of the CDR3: TGTGCCAGCAGCTTAGTAGTAGGAGTCTACGAGCAGTACTTC.

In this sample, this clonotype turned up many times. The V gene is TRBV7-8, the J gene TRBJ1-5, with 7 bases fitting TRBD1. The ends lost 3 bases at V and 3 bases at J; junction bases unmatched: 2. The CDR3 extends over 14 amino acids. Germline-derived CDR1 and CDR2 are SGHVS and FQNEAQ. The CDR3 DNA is TGTGCCAGCAGCTTGGGGACAGCCAATCAGCCCCAGCATTTT. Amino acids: CASSLGTANQPQHF.

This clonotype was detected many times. CDR3 in DNA: TGTGCCAGCAGCTTATACCCCACCGGGGAGCTGTTTTTT. Encoded protein: CASSLYPTGELFF. The V call is TRBV11-2, the J call TRBJ2-2; D ambiguous. V was shortened by 2 bases and J by 4 bases, with 5 bases between the two germline ends. Germline V gives CDR1 SGHAT, CDR2 FQNNGV. CDR3 length equals 13 residues. The variable domain in full, completed from reference TRBV11-2 and TRBJ2-2, reads EAGVAQSPRYKIIEKRQSVAFWCNPISGHATLYWYQQILGQGPKLLIQFQNNGVVDDSQLPKDRFSAERLKGVDSTLKIQPAKLEDSAVYLCASSLYPTGELFFGEGSRLTVL.

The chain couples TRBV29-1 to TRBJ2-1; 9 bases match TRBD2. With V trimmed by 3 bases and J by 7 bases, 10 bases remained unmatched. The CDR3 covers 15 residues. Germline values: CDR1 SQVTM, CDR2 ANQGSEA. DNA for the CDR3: TGCAGCGTTGAGTACCTAGCGGGATGCAGGAATGAGCAGTTCTTC. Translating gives CSVEYLAGCRNEQFF.

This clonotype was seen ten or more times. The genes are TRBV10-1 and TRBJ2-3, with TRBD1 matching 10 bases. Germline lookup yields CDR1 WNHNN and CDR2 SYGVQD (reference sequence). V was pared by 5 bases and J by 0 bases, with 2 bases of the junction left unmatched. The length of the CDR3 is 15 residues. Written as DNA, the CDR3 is TGCGCCAGCAGTCCGGGACAGGGGAGCACAGATACGCAGTATTTT. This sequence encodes CASSPGQGSTDTQYF.

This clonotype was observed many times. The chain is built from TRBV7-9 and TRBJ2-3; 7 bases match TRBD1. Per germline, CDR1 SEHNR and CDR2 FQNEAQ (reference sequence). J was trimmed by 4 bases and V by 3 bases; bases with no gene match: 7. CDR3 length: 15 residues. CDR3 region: CASSLTGSSADTQYF. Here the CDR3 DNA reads TGTGCCAGCAGCTTGACAGGGAGCTCCGCAGATACGCAGTATTTT.

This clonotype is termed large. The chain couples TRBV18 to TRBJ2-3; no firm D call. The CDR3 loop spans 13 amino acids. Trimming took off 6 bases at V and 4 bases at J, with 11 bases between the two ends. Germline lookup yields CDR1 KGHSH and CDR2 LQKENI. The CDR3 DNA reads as TGTGCCAGCTCCCCGACGGTTGCAGATACGCAGTATTTT. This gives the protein CASSPTVADTQYF.

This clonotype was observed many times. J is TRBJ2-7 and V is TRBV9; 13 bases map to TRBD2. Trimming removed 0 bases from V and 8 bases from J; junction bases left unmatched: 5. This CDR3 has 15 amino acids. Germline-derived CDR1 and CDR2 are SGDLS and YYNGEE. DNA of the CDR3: TGTGCCAGCAGCGTAGGGACTAGCGGGAGTGTAAAGCAGTACTTC. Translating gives CASSVGTSGSVKQYF.

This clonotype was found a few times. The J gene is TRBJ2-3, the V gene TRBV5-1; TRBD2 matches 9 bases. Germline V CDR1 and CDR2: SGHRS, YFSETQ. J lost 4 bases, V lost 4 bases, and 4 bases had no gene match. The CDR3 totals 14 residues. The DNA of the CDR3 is TGCGCCAGCAGCCCAGCGGGAGGCCCAGATACGCAGTATTTT. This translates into CASSPAGGPDTQYF.

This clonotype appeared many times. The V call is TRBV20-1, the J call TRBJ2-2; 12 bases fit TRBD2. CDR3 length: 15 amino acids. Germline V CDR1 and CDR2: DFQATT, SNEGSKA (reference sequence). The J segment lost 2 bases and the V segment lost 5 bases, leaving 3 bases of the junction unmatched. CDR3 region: CSASGLAGNTGELFF. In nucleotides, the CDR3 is TGCAGTGCTTCCGGACTAGCGGGAAACACCGGGGAGCTGTTTTTT.

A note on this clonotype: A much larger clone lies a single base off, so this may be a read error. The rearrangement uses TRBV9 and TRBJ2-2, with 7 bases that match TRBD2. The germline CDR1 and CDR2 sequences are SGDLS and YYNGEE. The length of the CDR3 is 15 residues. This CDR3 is CASSVGGSTTVELFF. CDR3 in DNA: TGTGCCAGCAGCGTAGGCGGGAGTACCACCGTGGAGCTGTTTTTT.

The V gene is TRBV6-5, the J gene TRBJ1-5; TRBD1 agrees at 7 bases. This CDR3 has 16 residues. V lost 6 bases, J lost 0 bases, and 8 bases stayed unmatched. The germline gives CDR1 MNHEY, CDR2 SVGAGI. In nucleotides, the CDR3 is TGTGCCAGCAGGTCAGTGACAGGGAATAGCAATCAGCCCCAGCATTTT. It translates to CASRSVTGNSNQPQHF.

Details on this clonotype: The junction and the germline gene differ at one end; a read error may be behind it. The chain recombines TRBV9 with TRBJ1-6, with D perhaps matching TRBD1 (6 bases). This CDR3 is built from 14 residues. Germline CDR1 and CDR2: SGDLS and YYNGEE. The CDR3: CASSVDRSSSPLHF. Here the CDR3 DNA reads TGTGCCAGTAGCGTAGACAGGTCCAGTTCACCCCTCCACTTT.

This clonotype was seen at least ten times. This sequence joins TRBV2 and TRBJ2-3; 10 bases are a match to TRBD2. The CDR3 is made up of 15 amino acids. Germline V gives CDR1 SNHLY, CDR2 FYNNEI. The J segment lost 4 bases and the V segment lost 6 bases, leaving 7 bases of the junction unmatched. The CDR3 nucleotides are TGTGCCAGCAGGGCTAGCGGGAGTCGTGCAGATACGCAGTATTTT. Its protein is CASRASGSRADTQYF.

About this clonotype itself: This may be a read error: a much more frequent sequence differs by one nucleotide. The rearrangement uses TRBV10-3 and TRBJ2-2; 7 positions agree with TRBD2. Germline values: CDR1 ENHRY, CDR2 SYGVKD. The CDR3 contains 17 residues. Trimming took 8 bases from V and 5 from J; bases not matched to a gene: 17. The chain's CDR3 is CAIHPNLAVEGTGELFF. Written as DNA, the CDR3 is TGTGCCATCCACCCCAACCTAGCGGTAGAAGGGACCGGGGAGCTGTTTTTT.

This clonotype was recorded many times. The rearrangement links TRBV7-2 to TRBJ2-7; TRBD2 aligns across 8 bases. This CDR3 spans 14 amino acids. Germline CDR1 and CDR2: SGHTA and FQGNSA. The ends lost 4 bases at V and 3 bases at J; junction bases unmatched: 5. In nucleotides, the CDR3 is TGTGCCAGCAGCTGGACGGGAGGGGACTACGAGCAGTACTTC. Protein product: CASSWTGGDYEQYF.

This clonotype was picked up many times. DNA of the CDR3: TGTGCCAGCAGTCCTACCGTTCAGGGGGAATGGAACACTGAAGCTTTCTTT. Amino acids: CASSPTVQGEWNTEAFF. The rearrangement joins TRBV27 to TRBJ1-1; TRBD1 matches 7 bases. The CDR3 extends over 17 amino acids. Germline V gives CDR1 MNHEY, CDR2 SMNVEV (reference sequence). V lost 5 bases and J lost 1; bases outside the gene matches: 13.

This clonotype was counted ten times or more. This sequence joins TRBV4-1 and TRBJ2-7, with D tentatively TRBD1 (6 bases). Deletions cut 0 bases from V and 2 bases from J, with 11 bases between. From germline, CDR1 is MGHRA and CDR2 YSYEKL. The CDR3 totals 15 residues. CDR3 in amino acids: CASSQDRTEAYEQYF. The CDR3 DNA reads TGCGCCAGCAGCCAAGATCGGACAGAGGCCTACGAGCAGTACTTC.

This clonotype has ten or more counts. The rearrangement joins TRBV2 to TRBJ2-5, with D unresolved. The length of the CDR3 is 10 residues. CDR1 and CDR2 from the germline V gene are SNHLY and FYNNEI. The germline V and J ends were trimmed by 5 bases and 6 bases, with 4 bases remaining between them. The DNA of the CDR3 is TGTGCCAGCAGTTTGAAGACCCAGTACTTC. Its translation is CASSLKTQYF.

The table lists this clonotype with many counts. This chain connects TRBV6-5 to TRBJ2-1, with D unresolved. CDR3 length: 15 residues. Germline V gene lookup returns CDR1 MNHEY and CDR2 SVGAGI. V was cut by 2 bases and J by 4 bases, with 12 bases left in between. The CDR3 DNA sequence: TGTGCCAGCAGTTACAAGCAGATTTGGTACAATGAGCAGTTCTTC. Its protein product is CASSYKQIWYNEQFF.

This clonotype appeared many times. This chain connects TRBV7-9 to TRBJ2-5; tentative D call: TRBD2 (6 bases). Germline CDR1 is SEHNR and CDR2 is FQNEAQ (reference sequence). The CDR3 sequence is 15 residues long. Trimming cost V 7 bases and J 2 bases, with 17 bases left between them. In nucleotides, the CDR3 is TGTGCCAGCACTTCGAGGGCGGGACCGCAAGAGACCCAGTACTTC. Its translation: CASTSRAGPQETQYF.

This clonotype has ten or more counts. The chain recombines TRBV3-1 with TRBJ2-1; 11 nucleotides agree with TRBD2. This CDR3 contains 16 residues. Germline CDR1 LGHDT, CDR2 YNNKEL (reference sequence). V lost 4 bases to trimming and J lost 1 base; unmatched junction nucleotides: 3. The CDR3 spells CASSPLAGGSYNEQFF. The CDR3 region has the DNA TGTGCCAGCAGCCCCTTAGCGGGAGGGTCCTACAATGAGCAGTTCTTC.

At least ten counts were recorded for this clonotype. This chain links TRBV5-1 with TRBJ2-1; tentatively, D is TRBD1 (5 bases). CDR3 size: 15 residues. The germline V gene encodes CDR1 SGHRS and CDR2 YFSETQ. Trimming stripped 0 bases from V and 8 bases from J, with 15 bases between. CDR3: CASSLVGQGGHEQFF. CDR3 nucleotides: TGCGCCAGCAGCTTGGTCGGCCAGGGTGGACATGAGCAGTTCTTC.

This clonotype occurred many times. This CDR3 reads CASRGQGQFHGGYEQYF. CDR3 bases: TGTGCCAGCAGAGGACAGGGACAGTTCCACGGAGGATACGAGCAGTACTTC. The chain has TRBV6-1 and TRBJ2-7, with 8 bases that match TRBD1. There are 17 residues in the CDR3. V was clipped by 6 bases and J by 4 bases; unmatched bases: 17. Per the germline V gene, CDR1 is MNHNS and CDR2 is SASEGT.

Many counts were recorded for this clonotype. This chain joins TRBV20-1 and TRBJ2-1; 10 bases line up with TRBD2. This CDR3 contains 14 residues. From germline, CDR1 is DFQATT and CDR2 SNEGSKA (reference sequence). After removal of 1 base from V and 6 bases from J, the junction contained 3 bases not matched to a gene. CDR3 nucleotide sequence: TGCAGTGCTAGAGCCGGGACTAGCGTCAATGAGCAGTTCTTC. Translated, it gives CSARAGTSVNEQFF.

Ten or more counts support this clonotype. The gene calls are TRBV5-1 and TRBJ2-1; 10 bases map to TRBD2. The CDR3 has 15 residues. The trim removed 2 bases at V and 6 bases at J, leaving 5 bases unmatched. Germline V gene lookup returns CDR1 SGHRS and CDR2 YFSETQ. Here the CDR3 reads CASSFIAGGSNEQFF. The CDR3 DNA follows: TGCGCCAGCAGCTTCATAGCGGGAGGAAGCAATGAGCAGTTCTTC.

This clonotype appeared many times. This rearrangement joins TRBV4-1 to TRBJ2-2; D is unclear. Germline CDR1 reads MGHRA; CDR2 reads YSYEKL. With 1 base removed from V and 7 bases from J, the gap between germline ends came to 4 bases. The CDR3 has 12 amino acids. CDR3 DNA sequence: TGCGCCAGCAGCCAAGGAGTCGGGGAGCTGTTTTTT. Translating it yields CASSQGVGELFF.